The clone carrying this TCR beta chain was counted only a few times. The TCR beta cDNA libraries contained unique molecular identifiers. TCRdb analysed the PCR reads with MiXCR anew, one entry per CDR3 protein. The table has roughly 150,000 distinct CDR3 sequences, under 40% seen once. This sample was included in a study of post-analysis software for immune sequencing data. Germline CDR1 is SGHRS and CDR2 is YFSETQ. V was trimmed by 2 bases and J by 2 bases, leaving 11 bases between them. The CDR3 runs to 14 residues. The chain recombines TRBV5-1 with TRBJ2-7, with a weak D call TRBD2 (6 bases). The source was blood, collected after autologous hematopoietic stem cell transplantation. This TCR was sampled from a girl aged 10-17 years with multiple sclerosis. In DNA form, the CDR3 reads TGCGCCAGCAGCTTACCTAGCGATACCTACGAGCAGTACTTC. Translation gives CASSLPSDTYEQYF.